This T cell receptor beta chain comes out of a study of cytomegalovirus exposure and HLA in healthy donors. Study background: In an early release, HLA-typed donors contributed approximately 82 million unique TCR sequences.

PCR employed 60 Vbeta and 13 Jbeta primers. Some clones are missing from TCRdb's copy, which holds only in-frame ones; the method was immunoSEQ multiplex PCR. The sample yields roughly 150,000 clones, around four fifths seen once. This CDR3 comprises 14 residues. Germline CDR1 is MNHEY and CDR2 is SVGAGI. Trimming removed 7 bases from V and 9 bases from J; junction bases left unmatched: 9. This clone has only a few counts. The sequence derives from a man aged 25 to 40 in good health and CMV-seronegative. V usage is TRBV6-5 and J usage is TRBJ1-6; the match to TRBD1 covers 7 bases. The sample was PBMCs. CDR3 amino acids: CASNNRDRISPLHF. The CDR3 DNA sequence: TGTGCCAGCAATAACCGGGACAGAATTTCACCCCTCCACTTT.